Below, 14 T cell receptor beta chains from the same sample are listed, as sequenced in a study of brain T cells in children with intractable seizures. TCRdb's copy holds only in-frame clones and misses some; the assay was immunoSEQ multiplex PCR. The sample holds 70,000 to 85,000 clones, around 90% seen once. The specimen was peripheral blood, collected at surgery. The receptors originated from a girl aged 2 to 9 with Rasmussen encephalitis and intractable seizures.

The CDR3, as DNA: TGTGCCAGCAGTGCAGTGAACACTGAAGCTTTCTTT. Protein product: CASSAVNTEAFF. The J gene is TRBJ1-1, the V gene TRBV2; D gene uncertain. Germline CDR1 SNHLY, CDR2 FYNNEI. The CDR3 covers 12 residues. Trimming removed 4 bases at V and 0 bases at J, with 3 bases between.

The J gene is TRBJ2-2, the V gene TRBV13; D not certain. The germline V gene encodes CDR1 PRHDT and CDR2 FYEKMQ (reference sequence). The CDR3 extends over 11 amino acids. Trimming shortened V by 4 bases and J by 6 bases, and 3 bases separated the two germline ends. In DNA, the CDR3 is TGTGCCAGCAGCTCTGCCGGGGAGCTGTTTTTT. Translated: CASSSAGELFF.

The chain employs TRBV7-8 and TRBJ2-7, with D maybe TRBD2 (5 bases). V dropped 5 bases and J dropped 3 bases, with 14 bases sitting between them. Germline-derived CDR1 and CDR2 are SGHVS and FQNEAQ. The CDR3 has 14 residues. The CDR3 DNA sequence: TGTGCCAGCAGCCCACAACCGGGGATCTACGAGCAGTACTTC. It is translated as CASSPQPGIYEQYF.

The rearrangement links TRBV14 to TRBJ1-6, with 9 nucleotides matching TRBD1. The CDR3 totals 17 residues. J gave up 14 bases and V 4 bases, and 18 bases lay outside the gene matches. Germline-derived CDR1 and CDR2 are SGHDN and FVKESK. CDR3 coding DNA: TGTGCCAGCAGCCTAGTCATGGGGACAGGGTCGGCGGGAGCCCTCCACTTT. Its translation: CASSLVMGTGSAGALHF.

This chain joins TRBV5-4 and TRBJ1-1; D not resolved. This CDR3 has 15 amino acids. Germline V lookup: CDR1 SGHNT, CDR2 YYREEE (reference sequence). V shed 0 bases and J shed 2 bases, with 11 bases lying between them. The CDR3 bases are TGTGCCAGCAGCTTGGAACAGCGCTCTAACACTGAAGCTTTCTTT. Its protein product is CASSLEQRSNTEAFF.

The rearrangement links TRBV2 to TRBJ2-7, with unresolved D. CDR1 SNHLY and CDR2 FYNNEI come from the germline V gene. The CDR3 is 11 residues long. The CDR3 nucleotides read TGTTCCCTTCAGGACGGCTACGAGCAGTACTTC. Its translation: CSLQDGYEQYF.

The chain employs TRBV11-2 and TRBJ1-2; 9 nucleotides align to TRBD1. J lost 4 bases, V lost 3 bases, and 9 bases had no gene match. The CDR3 sequence is 16 residues long. The germline CDR1 and CDR2 sequences are SGHAT and FQNNGV. The CDR3 DNA reads as TGTGCCAGCAGCTTTAATGGGGACAGGGTAGGCTATGGCTACACCTTC. Protein product: CASSFNGDRVGYGYTF.

This chain connects TRBV7-6 to TRBJ2-3; 7 nucleotides match TRBD2. Germline V gene data show CDR1 as SGHVS and CDR2 as FNYEAQ. With V trimmed by 3 bases and J by 2 bases, 5 bases remained unmatched. CDR3 length: 15 residues. CDR3 residues: CASSFGGGPTDTQYF. CDR3 bases: TGTGCCAGCAGCTTCGGCGGGGGACCCACAGATACGCAGTATTTT.

V usage is TRBV9 and J usage is TRBJ2-1, with D perhaps TRBD2 (6 bases). The CDR3 length is 15 residues. V was cut by 2 bases and J by 4 bases, with 13 bases left in between. Germline lookup yields CDR1 SGDLS and CDR2 YYNGEE. DNA for the CDR3: TGTGCCAGCAGCGTCGGCGGGATTATTTACAATGAGCAGTTCTTC. This translates into CASSVGGIIYNEQFF.

The chain joins TRBV5-4 to TRBJ1-4; D might be TRBD1 (5 bases). Germline values: CDR1 SGHNT, CDR2 YYREEE (reference sequence). The CDR3 spans 16 residues. V was cut by 4 bases and J by 7 bases, with 20 bases left in between. Here the CDR3 reads CASSVDPAGWGEKLFF. Here the CDR3 DNA reads TGTGCCAGCAGCGTAGATCCGGCAGGGTGGGGTGAAAAACTGTTTTTT.

The J gene is TRBJ1-2, the V gene TRBV5-4; no clear D. V lost 4 bases and J 5 bases, leaving 30 bases between the germline ends. Germline CDR1 and CDR2: SGHNT and YYREEE (reference sequence). This CDR3 has 19 residues. CDR3 region: CASSPFVAPVSQDRYGYTF. The CDR3, as DNA: TGTGCCAGCAGCCCATTTGTCGCCCCTGTCAGTCAGGACCGTTATGGCTACACCTTC.

The chain couples TRBV29-1 to TRBJ1-6; TRBD1 aligns across 9 bases. Trimming removed 4 bases from V and 6 bases from J; junction bases left unmatched: 4. The germline gives CDR1 SQVTM, CDR2 ANQGSEA. CDR3 length equals 14 residues. As DNA, the CDR3 is TGCAGCGTTGCCGGGACAGGGAGTAATTCACCCCTCCACTTT. This sequence encodes CSVAGTGSNSPLHF. The whole variable domain, remainder taken from reference TRBV29-1 and TRBJ1-6, is SAVISQKPSRDICQRGTSLTIQCQVDSQVTMMFWYRQQPGQSLTLIATANQGSEATYESGFVIDKFPISRPNLTFSTLTVSNMSPEDSSIYLCSVAGTGSNSPLHFGNGTRLTVT.

This chain uses TRBV10-3 with TRBJ2-7; 7 positions agree with TRBD1. Trimming removed 6 bases from V and 0 bases from J; junction bases left unmatched: 5. Germline assignment: CDR1 ENHRY and CDR2 SYGVKD. The CDR3 totals 14 residues. In DNA form, the CDR3 reads TGTGCCATCAGACCTAGGGACAGCTCCTACGAGCAGTACTTC. Translated: CAIRPRDSSYEQYF.

The chain couples TRBV11-2 to TRBJ1-2; D ambiguous. CDR3 size: 15 residues. The germline V gene encodes CDR1 SGHAT and CDR2 FQNNGV. Trimming took off 5 bases at V and 7 bases at J, with 20 bases between the two ends. In nucleotides, the CDR3 is TGTGCCAGCAGCCCTCGACCGGGTGGTACCCGTGGCTACACCTTC. It codes for CASSPRPGGTRGYTF. Filled out from reference TRBV11-2 and TRBJ1-2, the complete variable domain reads EAGVAQSPRYKIIEKRQSVAFWCNPISGHATLYWYQQILGQGPKLLIQFQNNGVVDDSQLPKDRFSAERLKGVDSTLKIQPAKLEDSAVYLCASSPRPGGTRGYTFGSGTRLTVV.